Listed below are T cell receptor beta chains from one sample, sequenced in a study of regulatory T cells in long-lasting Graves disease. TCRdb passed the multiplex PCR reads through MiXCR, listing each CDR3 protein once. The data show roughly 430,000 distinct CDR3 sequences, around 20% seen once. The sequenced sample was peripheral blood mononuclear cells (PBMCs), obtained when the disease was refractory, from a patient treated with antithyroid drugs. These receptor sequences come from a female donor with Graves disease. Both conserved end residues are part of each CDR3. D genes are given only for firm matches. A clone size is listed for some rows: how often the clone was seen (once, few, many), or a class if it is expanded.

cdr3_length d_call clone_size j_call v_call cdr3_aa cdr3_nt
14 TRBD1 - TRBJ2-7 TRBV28 CASSQTGGAYEQYF TGCGCCAGCAGCCAAACAGGGGGCGCATACGAGCAGTACTTC
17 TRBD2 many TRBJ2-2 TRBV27 CASSLSGGTGYPGELFF TGTGCCAGCAGTTTATCGGGAGGGACTGGGTACCCCGGGGAGCTGTTTTTT
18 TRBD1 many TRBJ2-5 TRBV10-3 CAISESPGQGALKETQYF TGTGCCATCAGTGAGTCGCCCGGACAGGGGGCCCTGAAAGAGACCCAGTACTTC
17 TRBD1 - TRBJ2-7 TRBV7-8 CASSSRGSGQGTYEQYF TGTGCCAGCAGCTCACGAGGCTCGGGACAGGGTACCTACGAGCAGTACTTC
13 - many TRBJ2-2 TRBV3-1 CASSQGSFRELFF TGTGCCAGCAGCCAAGGTTCTTTCCGGGAGCTGTTTTTT
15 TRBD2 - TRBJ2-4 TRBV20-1 CSASGRGYVKNIQYF TGCAGTGCTAGCGGGAGGGGGTATGTCAAAAACATTCAGTACTTC
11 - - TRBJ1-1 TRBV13 CASSLSGRAFF TGTGCCAGCAGCTTATCCGGGAGGGCTTTCTTT
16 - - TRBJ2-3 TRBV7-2 CASSPDRALRTDTQYF TGTGCCAGCAGCCCCGATCGGGCCCTTCGCACAGATACGCAGTATTTT
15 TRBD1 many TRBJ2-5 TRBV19 CASSLDRGVEETQYF TGTGCCAGTAGTCTCGACAGGGGCGTAGAAGAGACCCAGTACTTC
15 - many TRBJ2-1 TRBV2 CASSEAGVRGDEQFF TGTGCCAGCAGTGAAGCGGGAGTAAGGGGCGATGAGCAGTTCTTC
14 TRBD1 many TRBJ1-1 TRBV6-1 CASSPDRGDTEAFF TGTGCCAGCTCCCCCGACAGGGGGGACACTGAAGCTTTCTTT
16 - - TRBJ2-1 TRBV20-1 CSARVEQALRNNEQFF TGCAGTGCTAGAGTCGAGCAGGCCTTACGTAACAATGAGCAGTTCTTC
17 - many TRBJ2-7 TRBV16 CASSPEPGHGPLSEQYF TGTGCCAGCAGCCCGGAACCGGGACACGGCCCTTTGAGTGAGCAGTACTTC
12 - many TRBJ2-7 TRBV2 CASSSTAYEQYF TGTGCCAGCAGTTCGACGGCGTACGAGCAGTACTTC
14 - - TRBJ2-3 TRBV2 CASSEGYGARTQYF TGTGCCAGCAGTGAAGGCTACGGCGCCCGTACGCAGTATTTT
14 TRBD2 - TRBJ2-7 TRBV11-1 CASTQSGRFYEQYF TGTGCCAGCACCCAAAGCGGGAGATTCTACGAGCAGTACTTC
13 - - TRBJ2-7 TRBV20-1 CSARQPSSYEQYF TGCAGTGCCCGCCAACCAAGCTCCTACGAGCAGTACTTC
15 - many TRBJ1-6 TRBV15 CATSRDGQGDAPLHF TGTGCCACCAGCAGAGATGGCCAGGGTGATGCACCCCTCCACTTT
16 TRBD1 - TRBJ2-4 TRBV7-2 CASSLGQGIAKNIQYF TGTGCCAGCAGCCTGGGACAGGGGATAGCCAAAAACATTCAGTACTTC
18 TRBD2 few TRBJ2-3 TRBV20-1 CSARDPGLAGVRTDTQYF TGCAGTGCTAGGGACCCGGGACTAGCGGGAGTTCGCACAGATACGCAGTATTTT
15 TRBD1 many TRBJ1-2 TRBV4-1 CASSQPGQGNYGYTF TGCGCCAGCAGCCAACCAGGACAGGGAAACTATGGCTACACCTTC
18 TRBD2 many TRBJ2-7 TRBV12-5 CASGLEGLAGVPIYEQYF TGTGCTAGTGGTTTGGAGGGACTAGCGGGAGTTCCAATCTACGAGCAGTACTTC
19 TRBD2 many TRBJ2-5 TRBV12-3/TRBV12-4 CASSLMGGPPSIAQETQYF TGTGCCAGCAGTTTGATGGGAGGGCCGCCATCCATCGCCCAAGAGACCCAGTACTTC
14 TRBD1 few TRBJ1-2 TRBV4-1 CASSHLQGGPGYTF TGCGCCAGCAGCCACCTCCAGGGGGGTCCTGGCTACACCTTC
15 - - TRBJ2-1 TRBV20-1 CSARGVLSSYNEQFF TGCAGTGCTAGAGGGGTCCTGAGCTCCTACAATGAGCAGTTCTTC
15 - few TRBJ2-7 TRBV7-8 CASSLREGATYEQYF TGTGCCAGCAGCTTAAGGGAAGGGGCGACATACGAGCAGTACTTC
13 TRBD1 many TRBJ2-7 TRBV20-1 CSALGDRGYEQYF TGCAGTGCCTTGGGGGACAGGGGGTATGAGCAGTACTTC
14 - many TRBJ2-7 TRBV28 CASSLHAGTYEQYF TGTGCCAGCAGTTTACATGCGGGTACGTACGAGCAGTACTTC
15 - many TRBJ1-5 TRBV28 CASSLGQIPNQPQHF TGTGCCAGCAGTTTGGGGCAGATCCCTAATCAGCCCCAGCATTTT
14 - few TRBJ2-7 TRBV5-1 CASSSGQAAYEQYF TGCGCCAGCAGCTCCGGGCAGGCCGCCTACGAGCAGTACTTC
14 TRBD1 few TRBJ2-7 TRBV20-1 CSAIQGAVGYEQYF TGCAGTGCGATTCAGGGGGCAGTTGGGTACGAGCAGTACTTC
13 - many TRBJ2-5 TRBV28 CASGLGDRETQYF TGTGCCAGCGGGTTGGGGGATCGAGAGACCCAGTACTTC
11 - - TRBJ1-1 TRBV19 CASKAATEAFF TGTGCCAGTAAGGCGGCGACTGAAGCTTTCTTT
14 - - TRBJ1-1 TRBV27 CASRAGGAGTEAFF TGTGCCAGCAGAGCTGGGGGGGCAGGCACTGAAGCTTTCTTT
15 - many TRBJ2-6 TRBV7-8 CASSLVGSGANVLTF TGTGCCAGCAGCTTGGTCGGCTCTGGGGCCAACGTCCTGACTTTC
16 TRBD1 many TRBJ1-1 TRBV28 CASIPPRVRGSTEAFF TGTGCCAGCATCCCCCCACGGGTCAGGGGGAGTACTGAAGCTTTCTTT